The 4 T cell receptor beta chains below all came from one sample that was sequenced in a study of shared clonotypes between healthy human individuals. TCRdb's copy holds only in-frame clones and misses some; the assay was immunoSEQ multiplex PCR. In the table there are hundreds of thousands of clones, about 95% of which are singletons. Terminally differentiated effector memory CD45RA+ cells were excluded from the naive CD8 cells, which were CD45RO-negative and positively selected for CCR7. The sample was naive CD8+ T cells sorted from blood. These receptors were taken from a young woman in good health.

This rearrangement joins TRBV28 to TRBJ1-2, with D hard to call. The germline V and J ends were trimmed by 6 bases and 4 bases, with 12 bases remaining between them. The CDR3 consists of 13 residues. The germline CDR1 and CDR2 sequences are MDHEN and SYDVKM. The CDR3 loop is CASRALVGYGYTF. DNA for the CDR3: TGTGCCAGCAGGGCTCTAGTGGGCTATGGCTACACCTTC.

This chain uses TRBV11-2 with TRBJ2-5; 12 bases agree with TRBD2. Germline CDR1 is SGHAT and CDR2 is FQNNGV. CDR3 length: 16 residues. V was clipped by 5 bases and J by 2 bases; unmatched bases: 6. The CDR3 is CASSPRTSGNQETQYF. The CDR3 nucleotides are TGTGCCAGCAGCCCCAGGACTAGCGGGAATCAAGAGACCCAGTACTTC.

This chain joins TRBV5-5 and TRBJ2-3; weak D call: TRBD2 (6 bases). The CDR3 loop spans 16 amino acids. Trimming took off 4 bases at V and 4 bases at J, with 19 bases between the two ends. The V gene's germline CDR1 is SGHKS and CDR2 YYEKEE (reference sequence). CDR3 nucleotide sequence: TGTGCCAGCAGCCATACTAGCCGCCGGTCCCCAGATACGCAGTATTTT. Encoded protein: CASSHTSRRSPDTQYF.

This clone was detected only once. The J gene is TRBJ2-1, the V gene TRBV7-2; 9 nucleotides line up with TRBD2. The CDR3 runs to 16 residues. Trimming took 5 bases from V and 12 from J; bases not matched to a gene: 17. Germline CDR1 is SGHTA and CDR2 is FQGNSA. The CDR3 region is CASSPIWAGGPGGQFF. The CDR3 nucleotides are TGTGCCAGCAGCCCCATTTGGGCGGGAGGGCCCGGCGGGCAGTTCTTC.